The clone carrying this TCR beta chain was observed a few times. Its antigen remains unidentified. Expressed TCRB transcripts were sequenced, since all the RNA that had been isolated was reverse transcribed. The method was immunoSEQ multiplex PCR; TCRdb's version includes in-frame clones alone and lacks a portion of them. The profile shows hundreds of thousands of clones, 15% to 17% of them singletons. This sample was taken from a study of beta chain features in type 1 diabetes. Study-level background: Analysis included 100 million to 140 million sorted cells drawn from all samples.

Every single donor gave one heparinised blood draw, and these averaged about 100 mL. Study outcomes and limitations: Researchers reported that naive, central memory and Treg TCRB repertoires appeared more similar in patients than in healthy donors. When cDNA is sequenced, cells with high TCR expression could be over-represented.

The TCR originated in a man aged 18 to 29 in good health. Sequenced sample: naive CD4+ T cells from blood.

The CDR3 bases are TGTGCCATCAGTGAGTCGGGGGGGCTTGGCAATCAGCCCCAGCATTTT. Translated: CAISESGGLGNQPQHF. The rearrangement links TRBV10-3 to TRBJ1-5; the D gene is possibly TRBD1 (6 bases). The V gene's germline CDR1 is ENHRY and CDR2 SYGVKD. The CDR3 has 16 amino acids. Trimming cost V 0 bases and J 2 bases, with 11 bases left between them.